A single sample gave rise to the 30 T cell receptor beta chains below, sequenced in a study of PD-1 blockade in classical Hodgkin lymphoma. This table comes from immunoSEQ multiplex PCR, and its TCRdb copy is limited to in-frame clones, with some not included. The sample has tens of thousands of clones, roughly 78% seen once. Sample time point: cycle 4 day 1 (C4D1), after five to seven weeks of nivolumab. There was relapse after autologous stem cell transplantation in every patient, and there was variation in brentuximab vedotin exposure. The source was peripheral blood mononuclear cells (PBMCs), collected before the fourth cycle of nivolumab. These receptor sequences come from a human donor with classical Hodgkin lymphoma.

This clone occurred once. The chain employs TRBV6-1 and TRBJ1-5; maybe TRBD1 (6 bases). The CDR3 has 13 amino acids. Trimming pared 6 bases from V and 9 bases from J, leaving 15 bases between. CDR1 and CDR2 (germline): MNHNS, SASEGT. In nucleotides, the CDR3 is TGTGCCAGCAGAAGGACAGCCCCAAGGCCCCAGCATTTT. Translated, it gives CASRRTAPRPQHF.

The chain joins TRBV6-5 to TRBJ2-7; TRBD1 agrees at 10 bases. This CDR3 has 15 amino acids. The germline V gene encodes CDR1 MNHEY and CDR2 SVGAGI. With V trimmed by 4 bases and J by 1 base, 4 bases remained unmatched. CDR3 loop: CASSSPGQGSYEQYF. The CDR3, as DNA: TGTGCCAGCAGTTCTCCGGGACAGGGGTCCTACGAGCAGTACTTC.

The chain joins TRBV27 to TRBJ1-1, with TRBD1 matching 7 bases. V shed 4 bases, J shed 0 bases, and the junction held 5 bases outside the gene matches. This CDR3 contains 15 residues. Germline loops: CDR1 MNHEY, CDR2 SMNVEV (reference sequence). Here the CDR3 DNA reads TGTGCCAGCAGTTCCCTTACAGGGGTGAACACTGAAGCTTTCTTT. This encodes CASSSLTGVNTEAFF.

J is TRBJ2-5 and V is TRBV25-1; D remains unclear. Trimming shortened V by 3 bases and J by 7 bases, and 9 bases separated the two germline ends. This CDR3 comprises 12 residues. Germline values: CDR1 MGHDK, CDR2 SYGVNS. The CDR3 DNA reads TGTGCCAGCAGTGAGCCTTTCGGGACCCAGTACTTC. Amino acids: CASSEPFGTQYF.

The CDR3 region is CSVEGDEGGFQYF. The CDR3 DNA sequence: TGCAGCGTTGAAGGCGATGAGGGGGGGTTTCAGTACTTC. The chain uses TRBV29-1 and TRBJ2-4; weak D call: TRBD2 (7 bases). Germline assignment: CDR1 SQVTM and CDR2 ANQGSEA. V was shortened by 1 base and J by 11 bases, with 15 bases between the two germline ends. The CDR3 extends over 13 amino acids.

The chain combines TRBV5-1 with TRBJ1-4, with unresolved D. Between the trimmed V and J ends, which lost 0 bases and 8 bases, there was a span of 11 bases. This CDR3 has 14 residues. Germline lookup yields CDR1 SGHRS and CDR2 YFSETQ. DNA of the CDR3: TGCGCCAGCAGCTTGGAGGAGAATCGCGAAAAACTGTTTTTT. Amino acids: CASSLEENREKLFF.

The table lists this clone with a few counts. V usage is TRBV21-1 and J usage is TRBJ2-7; TRBD2 is the table's D call and was not checked against the DNA. TRBV21-1 is labeled a pseudogene. The CDR3 extends over 15 amino acids. The CDR3 bases are TGTGCCAGCAGCATGACTCCAGAGGGCTCTTCCGAGCAGTACTTC. This codes for CASSMTPEGSSEQYF.

V gene TRBV2 combines with J gene TRBJ2-1; 9 bases match TRBD2. Germline V gives CDR1 SNHLY, CDR2 FYNNEI. With V trimmed by 7 bases and J by 7 bases, 2 bases remained unmatched. The CDR3 has 12 residues. The CDR3 is CASTTSGNEQFF. The CDR3 DNA reads TGTGCCAGCACGACTAGCGGAAATGAGCAGTTCTTC. Full variable domain (remainder filled in from reference TRBV2 and TRBJ2-1): EPEVTQTPSHQVTQMGQEVILRCVPISNHLYFYWYRQILGQKVEFLVSFYNNEISEKSEIFDDQFSVERPDGSNFTLKIRSTKLEDSAMYFCASTTSGNEQFFGPGTRLTVL.

This chain links TRBV5-1 with TRBJ2-1; 8 nucleotides align to TRBD1. Trimming at V came to 2 bases and at J to 4 bases, leaving 8 bases not matched to a gene. There are 16 residues in the CDR3. CDR1 and CDR2 (germline): SGHRS, YFSETQ. CDR3 sequence reads: CASSFRTGTVYNEQFF. In nucleotides, the CDR3 is TGCGCCAGCAGCTTCAGGACAGGGACTGTATACAATGAGCAGTTCTTC.

V is TRBV29-1 and J is TRBJ2-6; the D is unclear. This CDR3 contains 13 residues. V was trimmed by 8 bases and J by 1 base, leaving 9 bases between them. Germline CDR1 SQVTM, CDR2 ANQGSEA. Written as DNA, the CDR3 is TGCAGCTGTGTGGTTTCTGGGGCCAACGTCCTGACTTTC. This translates into CSCVVSGANVLTF.

The V and J genes are TRBV7-8 and TRBJ1-3; tentatively, D is TRBD1 (6 bases). The CDR3 runs to 16 residues. CDR1 is SGHVS, CDR2 FQNEAQ, per germline. The V gene lost 2 bases and the J gene lost 2 bases, with 13 bases spanning the gap. DNA for the CDR3: TGTGCCAGCAGCTTACTGGAACAGGGAACTGGAAACACCATATATTTT. Its protein product is CASSLLEQGTGNTIYF. The variable domain in full, completed from reference TRBV7-8 and TRBJ1-3, reads GAGVSQSPRYKVAKRGQDVALRCDPISGHVSLFWYQQALGQGPEFLTYFQNEAQLDKSGLPSDRFFAERPEGSVSTLKIQRTQQEDSAVYLCASSLLEQGTGNTIYFGEGSWLTVV.

The V and J genes are TRBV5-6 and TRBJ1-4; D perhaps matches TRBD1 (5 bases). V was clipped by 0 bases and J by 6 bases, with 12 bases between them. The CDR3 loop spans 15 amino acids. Germline V gene sequence: CDR1 SGHDT, CDR2 YYEEEE. This CDR3 is CASSLVDGGDEKLFF. In nucleotides, the CDR3 is TGTGCCAGCAGCTTGGTCGACGGGGGAGATGAAAAACTGTTTTTT.

The V call is TRBV29-1, the J call TRBJ1-1, with D possibly matching TRBD1 (6 bases). CDR1 and CDR2 from the germline V gene are SQVTM and ANQGSEA. V was cut by 6 bases and J by 0 bases, with 11 bases left in between. The CDR3 contains 13 residues. The CDR3 loop is CSVKGVVNTEAFF. The CDR3 coding sequence is TGCAGCGTAAAGGGGGTGGTGAACACTGAAGCTTTCTTT.

A single count supports this clone. This chain joins TRBV10-3 and TRBJ2-5; no definite D call. The V and J ends lost 4 bases and 5 bases respectively, with 11 bases between them. Germline V gene lookup returns CDR1 ENHRY and CDR2 SYGVKD. CDR3 length equals 13 residues. CDR3: CAISVQDRETQYF. Written as DNA, the CDR3 is TGTGCCATCAGTGTTCAGGACCGGGAGACCCAGTACTTC.

This clone was observed once. The V call is TRBV18, the J call TRBJ2-2; possible D gene TRBD1, 5 bases. Looked up from germline, CDR1 is KGHSH and CDR2 is LQKENI. With 0 bases removed from V and 4 bases from J, the gap between germline ends came to 9 bases. This CDR3 has 15 residues. DNA of the CDR3: TGTGCCAGCTCACCACCATCCAGGGTCACCGGGGAGCTGTTTTTT. Its protein product is CASSPPSRVTGELFF.

The chain recombines TRBV7-2 with TRBJ1-1; 9 bases are a match to TRBD1. Looked up from germline, CDR1 is SGHTA and CDR2 is FQGNSA. J lost 0 bases, V lost 6 bases, and 8 bases had no gene match. The CDR3 covers 16 residues. CDR3 sequence: CASSWDRAYMNTEAFF. The DNA for the CDR3 is TGTGCCAGCAGTTGGGACAGGGCATACATGAACACTGAAGCTTTCTTT.

V is TRBV13 and J is TRBJ1-1, with D tentatively TRBD1 (5 bases). V lost 5 bases to trimming and J lost 0 bases, with 22 bases between them. The CDR3 has 18 amino acids. CDR1 and CDR2 from the germline V gene are PRHDT and FYEKMQ (reference sequence). Here the CDR3 DNA reads TGTGCCAGCAGCGCTAGGTCCTACGGGGGTTTCATGAACACTGAAGCTTTCTTT. Translated: CASSARSYGGFMNTEAFF.

This chain joins TRBV9 and TRBJ2-1; D is unclear. V gave up 2 bases and J gave up 7 bases, with 10 bases separating them. The germline V gene encodes CDR1 SGDLS and CDR2 YYNGEE. This CDR3 region has 13 residues. The CDR3 nucleotides read TGTGCCAGCAGCGTCGACGAGTGGAATGAGCAGTTCTTC. Translated: CASSVDEWNEQFF.

The rearrangement links TRBV28 to TRBJ1-4, with a tentative D call TRBD1 (5 bases). The length of the CDR3 is 17 residues. The germline V gene encodes CDR1 MDHEN and CDR2 SYDVKM. With 0 bases removed from V and 3 bases from J, the gap between germline ends came to 14 bases. The chain's CDR3 is CASSLWTAGRSNEKLFF. CDR3 DNA sequence: TGTGCCAGCAGTTTATGGACAGCCGGACGTTCTAATGAAAAACTGTTTTTT.

This clone appeared a few times. The chain links TRBV2 to TRBJ1-2, with D tentatively TRBD1 (5 bases). V was pared by 5 bases and J by 6 bases, with 13 bases between. This CDR3 contains 13 residues. Germline-derived CDR1 and CDR2 are SNHLY and FYNNEI. CDR3 residues: CASSMDGGHGYTF. CDR3 coding DNA: TGTGCCAGCAGTATGGACGGGGGACATGGCTACACCTTC.

This chain links TRBV9 with TRBJ1-5; 7 nucleotides line up with TRBD1. V gave up 1 base and J gave up 4 bases; unmatched junction bases: 8. The CDR3 loop spans 16 amino acids. Germline V gene sequence: CDR1 SGDLS, CDR2 YYNGEE. As DNA, the CDR3 is TGTGCCAGCAGCGTACAGCAGGGGGGGAGAAATCAGCCCCAGCATTTT. Amino acid sequence: CASSVQQGGRNQPQHF.

This clone was seen once. This chain joins TRBV10-3 and TRBJ1-2; 9 positions match TRBD1. This CDR3 comprises 15 residues. The J segment lost 8 bases and the V segment lost 0 bases, leaving 7 bases of the junction unmatched. Per germline, CDR1 ENHRY and CDR2 SYGVKD. In DNA form, the CDR3 reads TGTGCCATCAGTGAGTCTCTGGGACAGGGAATGGGCTACACCTTC. Translating gives CAISESLGQGMGYTF.

The rearrangement joins TRBV6-5 to TRBJ1-5; D not resolved. V lost 6 bases and J 5 bases, leaving 11 bases between the germline ends. This CDR3 is built from 13 residues. CDR1 and CDR2 (germline): MNHEY, SVGAGI. In DNA, the CDR3 is TGTGCCAGCAGATCTGGGCCAGATCAGCCCCAGCATTTT. The encoded protein is CASRSGPDQPQHF.

This sequence joins TRBV6-6 and TRBJ1-2; tentative D call: TRBD1 (5 bases). Germline V lookup: CDR1 MNHNY, CDR2 SVGAGI (reference sequence). This CDR3 has 12 amino acids. Trimming took 9 bases from V and 2 from J, leaving 10 bases between them. CDR3 sequence (DNA): TGTGCCAGTAAGGGGCTCAACTATGGCTACACCTTC. Amino acid sequence: CASKGLNYGYTF.

In this sample, this clone turned up a few times. The chain links TRBV5-4 to TRBJ2-7; D is ambiguous. This CDR3 spans 13 amino acids. Trimming left V 1 base short and J 4 bases short, with 9 bases between. Germline CDR1 SGHNT, CDR2 YYREEE (reference sequence). The CDR3 spells CASSLKKGYEQYF. The DNA of the CDR3 is TGTGCCAGCAGCTTGAAAAAGGGTTACGAGCAGTACTTC.

The chain is built from TRBV15 and TRBJ2-2; 10 bases align to TRBD1. The CDR3 covers 15 residues. V lost 4 bases and J lost 4; bases outside the gene matches: 3. Germline V gives CDR1 LNHNV, CDR2 YYDKDF (reference sequence). The CDR3 sequence: CATSIGTGATGELFF. In nucleotides, the CDR3 is TGTGCCACCAGCATCGGGACAGGGGCCACCGGGGAGCTGTTTTTT.

The rearrangement joins TRBV7-8 to TRBJ2-3, with a weak D call TRBD2 (5 bases). Germline V gene data show CDR1 as SGHVS and CDR2 as FQNEAQ. The CDR3 covers 19 residues. Trimming pared 3 bases from V and 8 bases from J, leaving 30 bases between. CDR3 protein: CASSFSGEMWETGLGTQYF. The CDR3 region has the DNA TGTGCCAGCAGCTTCTCGGGTGAGATGTGGGAGACGGGCTTAGGTACGCAGTATTTT. The full variable domain, its missing parts supplied by reference TRBV7-8 and TRBJ2-3, is GAGVSQSPRYKVAKRGQDVALRCDPISGHVSLFWYQQALGQGPEFLTYFQNEAQLDKSGLPSDRFFAERPEGSVSTLKIQRTQQEDSAVYLCASSFSGEMWETGLGTQYFGPGTRLTVL.

The genes are TRBV5-1 and TRBJ2-7, with 7 positions matching TRBD1. Unmatched junction bases numbered 3, after V lost 3 bases and J lost 6 bases. The CDR3 is made up of 12 amino acids. CDR1 is SGHRS, CDR2 YFSETQ, per germline. CDR3 DNA: TGCGCCAGCAGCTCCTACAGGGGCGAGCAGTACTTC. It encodes CASSSYRGEQYF.

V usage is TRBV7-9 and J usage is TRBJ2-3; 11 bases map to TRBD2. From germline, CDR1 is SEHNR and CDR2 FQNEAQ (reference sequence). This CDR3 comprises 17 residues. V lost 0 bases to trimming and J lost 4 bases; unmatched junction nucleotides: 6. CDR3 DNA: TGTGCCAGCAGCTTAGCGAATAGCGGGGGGGTCTCAGATACGCAGTATTTT. It is translated as CASSLANSGGVSDTQYF.

The chain is built from TRBV27 and TRBJ2-6, with 8 bases aligning to TRBD1. The ends lost 5 bases at V and 2 bases at J; junction bases unmatched: 11. The CDR3 is made up of 18 amino acids. Germline loops: CDR1 MNHEY, CDR2 SMNVEV (reference sequence). This CDR3 reads CASSPPGGALAGANVLTF. The CDR3 DNA follows: TGTGCCAGCAGTCCTCCAGGGGGCGCACTGGCTGGGGCCAACGTCCTGACTTTC.